The sequence of this TCR beta chain was determined in a study of cytomegalovirus exposure and HLA in healthy donors. Study-wide results and caveats: The study designated around 150 TCR beta chains cytomegalovirus-associated. Clonal expansion was found to be greater in HLA-associated TCR beta chains than in equally common others in a later analysis. There were some public TCRs occurring in many donors, but most TCR sequences were rare.

This CDR3 is built from 20 residues. The germline V gene has CDR1 MNHNS and CDR2 SASEGT. With 1 base clipped from V and 0 bases from J, the junction kept 9 bases outside the gene matches. Turning to this clone: Its target is unknown.

The PCR was carried out with 60 Vbeta primers and 13 Jbeta primers. Profiling relied on immunoSEQ multiplex PCR, and the TCRdb table lists in-frame clones only, not all of them. The repertoire holds about 140,000 clones, with approximately 80% as singletons. Sequences were obtained from PBMCs. The TCR originated in a woman aged 40 to 50 in good health and CMV-seronegative. The chain employs TRBV6-1 and TRBJ2-2, with 12 bases that match TRBD2. CDR3 sequence (DNA): TGTGCCAGCAGTGAAGTGGGAGGACTAGCGGGACCCGCGAACACCGGGGAGCTGTTTTTT. It codes for CASSEVGGLAGPANTGELFF.